This note documents a single T cell receptor beta chain sequence. Antigen specificity is unknown. Germline lookup yields CDR1 MNHEY and CDR2 SVGEGT. Trimming took off 0 bases at V and 0 bases at J, with 18 bases between the two ends. The CDR3 extends over 19 amino acids. This sample holds PBMCs from 9.5 to 10 ml fresh peripheral blood. The data derive from a study of T cells in Graves' hyperthyroidism and ophthalmopathy. Study-wide context: Upon initial diagnosis and before any treatment, peripheral blood was collected. Study-level points and caveats: In the blood, most expanded thyroid clonotypes above 0.001 appeared as well.

TCR beta CDR3 regions were amplified from RNA transcripts. TCR CDR3 regions were first amplified by RT-PCR with HTBI primers. MiXCR, applied by TCRdb to the multiplex PCR reads, yields one record per CDR3 protein. Of roughly 380,000 distinct CDR3 sequences in the sample, about 20% were seen once. The sequence derives from a woman under 30 with Graves' hyperthyroidism. The V gene is TRBV6-2 or TRBV6-3, the J gene TRBJ1-5; D is perhaps TRBD1 (6 bases). The material sequenced was blood. CDR3 sequence (DNA): TGTGCCAGCAGTTACTCGGAGGGACAATTGGGGGATAGCAATCAGCCCCAGCATTTT. Amino acids: CASSYSEGQLGDSNQPQHF.